Listed below are T cell receptor beta chains from one sample, sequenced in a study of metastatic and nonmetastatic thyroid tumors. MiXCR re-clonotyped the PCR reads for TCRdb. The sample has some 83,000 clones, under 15% seen once. Sequenced input: tumor tissue. The receptor set was obtained from a female donor with papillary thyroid cancer or a benign thyroid nodule (not recorded which). Some clones in this sample may be carry-over from other donors' samples. Each CDR3 is given with its conserved first and last residue.

j_gene: TRBJ2-7
v_gene: TRBV29-1
CDR3aa: CSVSGWGSGREQYF

j_gene: TRBJ2-7
v_gene: TRBV4-1
CDR3aa: CASSQGEEQCF

j_gene: TRBJ2-3
v_gene: TRBV2
CDR3aa: CASRNGGSRGTQYF

j_gene: TRBJ2-5
v_gene: TRBV9
CDR3aa: CASSESGTEETQYF

j_gene: TRBJ2-6
v_gene: TRBV19
CDR3aa: CASSISGGANVLTF

j_gene: TRBJ2-5
v_gene: TRBV7-2
CDR3aa: CASSLDDRGETQYF

j_gene: TRBJ1-2
v_gene: TRBV9
CDR3aa: CASSVGGGDYGYTF

j_gene: TRBJ1-2
v_gene: TRBV11-1
CDR3aa: CASSLFTGTGDGYTF

j_gene: TRBJ1-2
v_gene: TRBV20-1
CDR3aa: CSALGDHNYGYTF

j_gene: TRBJ2-1
v_gene: TRBV10-2
CDR3aa: CASSELGPFGEQFF

j_gene: TRBJ1-5
v_gene: TRBV30
CDR3aa: CAWSVRGGPQHF

j_gene: TRBJ2-2
v_gene: TRBV20-1
CDR3aa: CSARKGSHTGELFF

j_gene: TRBJ2-5
v_gene: TRBV24-1
CDR3aa: CATSHPGAGVGETQYF

j_gene: TRBJ2-6
v_gene: TRBV20-1
CDR3aa: CSASSARRFSGANVLTF

j_gene: TRBJ2-7
v_gene: TRBV19
CDR3aa: CASSISGTNRYEQYF

j_gene: TRBJ1-5
v_gene: TRBV28
CDR3aa: CASAFQRNQPQHF

j_gene: TRBJ2-1
v_gene: TRBV20-1
CDR3aa: CSARDRASLVSYNEQFF

j_gene: TRBJ2-3
v_gene: TRBV20-1
CDR3aa: CSAPAQGSGTDTQYF

j_gene: TRBJ1-1
v_gene: TRBV6-4
CDR3aa: CASSVFSDTEAFF

j_gene: TRBJ2-7
v_gene: TRBV5-1
CDR3aa: CASSLGGDFYEQYF

j_gene: TRBJ1-2
v_gene: TRBV28
CDR3aa: CASNPGYGYTF

j_gene: TRBJ1-1
v_gene: TRBV14
CDR3aa: CASSQGGAGDMNTEAFF

j_gene: TRBJ1-4
v_gene: TRBV7-9
CDR3aa: CASSLGTRAGANEKLFF

j_gene: TRBJ1-4
v_gene: TRBV20-1
CDR3aa: CSARDLRRVEKLFF

j_gene: TRBJ2-5
v_gene: TRBV28
CDR3aa: CASSPPAVREIQYF

j_gene: TRBJ2-7
v_gene: TRBV20-1
CDR3aa: CSANDRDRGTHEQYF

j_gene: TRBJ2-1
v_gene: TRBV11-2
CDR3aa: CASSLSRDRVGNEQFF

j_gene: TRBJ2-5
v_gene: TRBV29-1
CDR3aa: CSVAGVQETQYF

j_gene: TRBJ2-1
v_gene: TRBV29-1
CDR3aa: CSVGSTRDPLYNEQFF

j_gene: TRBJ2-1
v_gene: TRBV12-3/TRBV12-4
CDR3aa: CASALTGTSYNEQFF

j_gene: TRBJ2-3
v_gene: TRBV11-2
CDR3aa: CASSLDGGWDTQYF

j_gene: TRBJ2-3
v_gene: TRBV2
CDR3aa: CASTVAGGITDTQYF

j_gene: TRBJ1-1
v_gene: TRBV5-5
CDR3aa: CASSTIGQGVSEAFF

j_gene: TRBJ2-3
v_gene: TRBV30
CDR3aa: CAWSSGLKDTQYF

j_gene: TRBJ1-2
v_gene: TRBV20-1
CDR3aa: CSASTGTKYGYTF

j_gene: TRBJ2-1
v_gene: TRBV5-1
CDR3aa: CASSPRQMGLAGYNEQFF

j_gene: TRBJ1-1
v_gene: TRBV6-2/TRBV6-3
CDR3aa: CASSPGPTEAFF

j_gene: TRBJ2-7
v_gene: TRBV5-6
CDR3aa: CASSLQGEQYF

j_gene: TRBJ2-7
v_gene: TRBV4-1
CDR3aa: CASSQETGISYEQYF

j_gene: TRBJ2-3
v_gene: TRBV15
CDR3aa: CATSRVSEPQVQDTQYF

j_gene: TRBJ1-2
v_gene: TRBV5-1
CDR3aa: CASSLGEGDGYTF

j_gene: TRBJ2-7
v_gene: TRBV11-1
CDR3aa: CASSIDRGLEQYF

j_gene: TRBJ1-3
v_gene: TRBV11-2
CDR3aa: CASSPAVGGNTIYF

j_gene: TRBJ2-2
v_gene: TRBV12-5
CDR3aa: CASRGQNTGELFF

j_gene: TRBJ2-7
v_gene: TRBV20-1
CDR3aa: CSASGLAGGTLWEQYF

j_gene: TRBJ2-7
v_gene: TRBV28
CDR3aa: CASSRIGQVYEQYF

j_gene: TRBJ2-5
v_gene: TRBV5-1
CDR3aa: CASSPQGQETQYF

j_gene: TRBJ2-3
v_gene: TRBV7-2
CDR3aa: CASRRRGSTDTQYF